This T cell receptor (beta chain) was documented in a study of prognosis after radiotherapy for stage I lung cancer. Study results and limitations: Counted unique TCR clones declined after stereotactic body radiation therapy (median around 10,000 versus 6,900).

There are many counts of this clonotype. Its matching antigen is unknown. This CDR3 comprises 15 residues. From germline, CDR1 is GTSNPN and CDR2 SVGIG (reference sequence). V was clipped by 0 bases and J by 4 bases, with 13 bases between them. Amplification of the TCR beta CDR3 (from genomic DNA) was done by two-round multiplex PCR. First-round PCR employed TRBV- and TRBJ-specific primers for each gene. Using its own MiXCR run on the multiplex PCR reads, TCRdb lists one record per CDR3 protein. The repertoire holds around 56,000 distinct CDR3 sequences, with roughly 29% as singletons. This specimen was PBMCs, taken before or after stereotactic body radiation therapy (not recorded which). The TCR was taken from a donor over 45 with non-small cell lung cancer. This chain links TRBV30 with TRBJ1-5; a weak D match, TRBD1 (6 bases). CDR3 in amino acids: CAWSVAHGQNQPQHF. The CDR3 DNA is TGTGCCTGGAGTGTAGCCCACGGACAGAATCAGCCCCAGCATTTT.